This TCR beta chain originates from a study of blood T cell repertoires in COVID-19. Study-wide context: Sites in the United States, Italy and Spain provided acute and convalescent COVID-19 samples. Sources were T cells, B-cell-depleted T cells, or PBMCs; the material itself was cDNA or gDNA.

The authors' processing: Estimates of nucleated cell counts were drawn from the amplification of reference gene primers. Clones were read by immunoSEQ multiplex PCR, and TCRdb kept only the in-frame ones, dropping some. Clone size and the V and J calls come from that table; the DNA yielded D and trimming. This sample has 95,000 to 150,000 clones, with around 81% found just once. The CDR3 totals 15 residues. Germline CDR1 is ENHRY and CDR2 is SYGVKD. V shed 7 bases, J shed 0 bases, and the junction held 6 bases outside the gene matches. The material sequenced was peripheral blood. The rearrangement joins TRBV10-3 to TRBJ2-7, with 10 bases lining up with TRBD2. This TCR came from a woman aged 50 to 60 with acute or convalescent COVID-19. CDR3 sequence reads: CAIKGASGSSYEQYF. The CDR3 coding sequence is TGTGCCATCAAAGGGGCTAGCGGGAGCTCCTACGAGCAGTACTTC.